The table lists the clone carrying this T cell receptor (beta chain) with many counts. The sample originates from a study of blood T cells in healthy people across ages. The use of a sample-barcoded 5' primer and a J-beta primer mix characterized a second PCR of about 7 to 12 cycles. TCRdb reprocessed the 5' RACE reads via MiXCR and lists one record per CDR3 protein. The sample carries about 640,000 distinct CDR3 sequences, approximately 40% recorded once. Germline CDR1 SGHVS, CDR2 FNYEAQ. The CDR3 is 11 amino acids. Trimming took 6 bases from V and 2 from J, leaving 4 bases between them. Those donating, healthy Caucasian individuals from Russia, were aged about 6 to 95.

This TCR was recovered from an older man in good health. The sequenced material came from blood. The chain employs TRBV7-6 and TRBJ2-5; D uncertain. This CDR3 is CASRDQETQYF. CDR3 sequence (DNA): TGTGCCAGCAGGGATCAAGAGACCCAGTACTTC.